Reported below is one TCR beta chain. Its antigen is undetermined. Researchers isolated CD4+ T cells once approximately ten days of culture had elapsed. Infection dated between March and December 2020, before the Alpha, Beta and Delta variants reached the United States. Each person got two doses of an mRNA SARS-CoV-2 vaccine, BNT162b2 or mRNA-1273. Profiling relied on immunoSEQ multiplex PCR, and the TCRdb table lists in-frame clones only, not all of them. The sample shows some 50,000 clones, about 76% of them seen only once. The data were obtained in a study of vaccination effects on CD4 cells after COVID-19. Regarding the study as a whole: There were few convalescent patients in the study and no early post-infection timepoints. Convalescents' post-vaccination spike-reactive clones were chiefly new, vaccine-induced ones. Marked clonal contraction was seen in infection- and vaccine-induced clones late after vaccination.

This CDR3 region has 15 residues. The V and J ends lost 3 bases and 2 bases respectively, with 13 bases between them. Germline V gene sequence: CDR1 SEHNR, CDR2 FQNEAQ (reference sequence). This sequence joins TRBV7-9 and TRBJ1-2, with D hard to call. This sequence was found in a human donor who had a prior SARS-CoV-2 infection. The sample consisted of CD4+ T cells from PBMCs cultured without peptide, taken after COVID-19 vaccination. In nucleotides, the CDR3 is TGTGCCAGCAGCTTGACCCACGGTCCCAACTATGGCTACACCTTC. Its translation: CASSLTHGPNYGYTF.